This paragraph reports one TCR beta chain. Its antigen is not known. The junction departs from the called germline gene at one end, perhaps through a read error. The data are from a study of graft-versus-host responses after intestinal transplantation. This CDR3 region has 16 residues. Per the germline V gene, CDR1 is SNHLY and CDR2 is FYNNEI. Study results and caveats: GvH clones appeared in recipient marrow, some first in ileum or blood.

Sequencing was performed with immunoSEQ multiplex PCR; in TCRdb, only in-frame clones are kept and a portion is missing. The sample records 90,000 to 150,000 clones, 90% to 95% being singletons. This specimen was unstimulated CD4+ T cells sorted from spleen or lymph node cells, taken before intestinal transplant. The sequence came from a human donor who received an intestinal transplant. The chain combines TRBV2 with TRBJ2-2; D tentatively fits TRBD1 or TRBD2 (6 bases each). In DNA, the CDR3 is TGTGCCAGCACCTCCCGTGGAGGGGGGAACAGCGGGGAGCTGTTTTTT. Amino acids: CASTSRGGGNSGELFF.